This T cell receptor beta chain is drawn from a study of CD8 T cells in ankylosing spondylitis. Study results and limitations: The authors reported significant enrichment of disease-linked clones in matched ankylosing spondylitis synovial fluid. What seemed typical of ankylosing spondylitis blood was a TCR beta motif built from about eight highly homologous variants.

CDR3 length equals 13 residues. Germline CDR1 and CDR2: SQVTM and ANQGSEA. V gave up 4 bases and J gave up 1 base, with 10 bases separating them. This clonotype was counted many times. Its matching antigen is unknown. Generation of TCR beta libraries employed quantitative 5'-RACE incorporating molecular barcodes. TCRdb reprocessed the 5' RACE reads with MiXCR, giving one entry per CDR3 protein. The table includes fewer than 200,000 distinct CDR3 sequences, about 16% detected once. The origin of this receptor is a male donor with ankylosing spondylitis or in good health (not recorded which). The sample was blood, either unsorted or a sorted T cell fraction (not recorded which). This chain connects TRBV29-1 to TRBJ2-5; a weak D match, TRBD2 (5 bases). CDR3 amino acids: CSVVSGFQETQYF. The CDR3, as DNA: TGCAGCGTTGTAAGCGGTTTCCAAGAGACCCAGTACTTC.